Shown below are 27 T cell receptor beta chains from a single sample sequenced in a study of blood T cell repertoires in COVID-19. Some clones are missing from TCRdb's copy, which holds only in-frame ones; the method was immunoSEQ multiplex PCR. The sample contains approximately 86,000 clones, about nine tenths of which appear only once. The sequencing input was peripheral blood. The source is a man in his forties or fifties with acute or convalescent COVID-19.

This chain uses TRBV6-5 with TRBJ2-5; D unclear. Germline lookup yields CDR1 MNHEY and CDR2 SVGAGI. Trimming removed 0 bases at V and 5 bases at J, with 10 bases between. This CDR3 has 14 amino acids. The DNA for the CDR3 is TGTGCCAGCAGTTACTCGTTTGAGCGTGAGACCCAGTACTTC. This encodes CASSYSFERETQYF.

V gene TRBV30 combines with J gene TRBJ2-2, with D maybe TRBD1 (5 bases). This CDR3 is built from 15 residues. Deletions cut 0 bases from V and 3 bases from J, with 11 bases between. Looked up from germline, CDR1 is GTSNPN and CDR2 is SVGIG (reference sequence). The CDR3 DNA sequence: TGTGCCTGGAGTGTCCAGGGTGCGTACACCGGGGAGCTGTTTTTT. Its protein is CAWSVQGAYTGELFF.

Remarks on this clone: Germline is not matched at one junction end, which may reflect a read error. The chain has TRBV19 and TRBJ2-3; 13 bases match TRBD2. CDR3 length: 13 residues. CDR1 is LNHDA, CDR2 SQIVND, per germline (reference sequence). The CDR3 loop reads CASSTIGLAGVHF. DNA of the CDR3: TGTGCCAGTAGTACCATTGGACTAGCGGGGGTACATTTT.

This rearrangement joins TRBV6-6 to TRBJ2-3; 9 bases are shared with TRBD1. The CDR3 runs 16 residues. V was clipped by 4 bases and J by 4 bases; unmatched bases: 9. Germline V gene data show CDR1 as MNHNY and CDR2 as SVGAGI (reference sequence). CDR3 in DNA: TGTGCCAGCAGTTCCCCACCGGGACAGGGTTCAGATACGCAGTATTTT. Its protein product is CASSSPPGQGSDTQYF.

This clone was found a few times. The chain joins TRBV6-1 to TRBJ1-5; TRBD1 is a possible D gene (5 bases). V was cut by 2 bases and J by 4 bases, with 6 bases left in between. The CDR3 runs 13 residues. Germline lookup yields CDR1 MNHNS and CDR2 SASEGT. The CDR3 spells CASSESGNQPQHF. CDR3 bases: TGTGCCAGCAGTGAATCAGGGAATCAGCCCCAGCATTTT.

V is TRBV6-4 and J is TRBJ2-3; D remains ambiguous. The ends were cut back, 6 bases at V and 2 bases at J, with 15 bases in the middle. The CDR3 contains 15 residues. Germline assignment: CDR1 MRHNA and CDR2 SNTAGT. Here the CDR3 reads CASRFLAPITDTQYF. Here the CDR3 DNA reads TGTGCCAGCAGGTTCTTAGCTCCCATCACAGATACGCAGTATTTT.

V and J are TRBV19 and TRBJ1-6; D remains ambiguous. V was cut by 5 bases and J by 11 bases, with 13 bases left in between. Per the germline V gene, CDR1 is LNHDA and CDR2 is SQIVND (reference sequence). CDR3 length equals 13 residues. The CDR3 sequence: CASSPTGGTPLHF. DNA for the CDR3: TGTGCCAGTAGTCCAACGGGAGGAACACCCCTCCACTTT. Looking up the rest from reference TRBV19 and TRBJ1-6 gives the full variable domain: DGGITQSPKYLFRKEGQNVTLSCEQNLNHDAMYWYRQDPGQGLRLIYYSQIVNDFQKGDIAEGYSVSREKKESFPLTVTSAQKNPTAFYLCASSPTGGTPLHFGNGTRLTVT.

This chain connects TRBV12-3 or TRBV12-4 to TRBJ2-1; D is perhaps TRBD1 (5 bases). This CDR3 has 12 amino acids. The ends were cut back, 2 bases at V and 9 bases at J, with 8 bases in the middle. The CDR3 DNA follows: TGTGCCAGCAGTTTAATAAGGGGTGAGCAGTTCTTC. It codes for CASSLIRGEQFF.

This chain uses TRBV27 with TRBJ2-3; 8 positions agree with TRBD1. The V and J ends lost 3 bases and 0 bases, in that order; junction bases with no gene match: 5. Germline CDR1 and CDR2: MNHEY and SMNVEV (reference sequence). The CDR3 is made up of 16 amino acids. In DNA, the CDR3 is TGTGCCAGCAGTTTTCACAGGGGGGTGAGCACAGATACGCAGTATTTT. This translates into CASSFHRGVSTDTQYF.

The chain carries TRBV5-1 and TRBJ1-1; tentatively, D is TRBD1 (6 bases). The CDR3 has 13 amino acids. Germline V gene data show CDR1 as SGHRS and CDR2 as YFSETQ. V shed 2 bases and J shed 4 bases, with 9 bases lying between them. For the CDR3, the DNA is TGCGCCAGCAGCTTTACAGGGACCACTGAAGCTTTCTTT. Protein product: CASSFTGTTEAFF. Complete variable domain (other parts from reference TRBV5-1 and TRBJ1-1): KAGVTQTPRYLIKTRGQQVTLSCSPISGHRSVSWYQQTPGQGLQFLFEYFSETQRNKGNFPGRFSGRQFSNSRSEMNVSTLELGDSALYLCASSFTGTTEAFFGQGTRLTVV.

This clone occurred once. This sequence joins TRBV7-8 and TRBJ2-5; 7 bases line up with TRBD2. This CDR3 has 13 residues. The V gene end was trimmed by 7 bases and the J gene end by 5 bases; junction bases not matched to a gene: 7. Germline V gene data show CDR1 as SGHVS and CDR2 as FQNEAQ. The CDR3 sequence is CASNRTREETQYF. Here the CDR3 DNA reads TGTGCCAGCAACCGGACTAGGGAGGAGACCCAGTACTTC. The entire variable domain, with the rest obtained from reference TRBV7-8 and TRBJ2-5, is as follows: GAGVSQSPRYKVAKRGQDVALRCDPISGHVSLFWYQQALGQGPEFLTYFQNEAQLDKSGLPSDRFFAERPEGSVSTLKIQRTQQEDSAVYLCASNRTREETQYFGPGTRLLVL.

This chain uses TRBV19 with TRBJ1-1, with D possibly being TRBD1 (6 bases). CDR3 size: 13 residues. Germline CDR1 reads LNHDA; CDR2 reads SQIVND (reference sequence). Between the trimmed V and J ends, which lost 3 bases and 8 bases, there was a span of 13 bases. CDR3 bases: TGTGCCAGTAGTATTCGGACAGATAGGGAAGCTTTCTTT. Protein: CASSIRTDREAFF.

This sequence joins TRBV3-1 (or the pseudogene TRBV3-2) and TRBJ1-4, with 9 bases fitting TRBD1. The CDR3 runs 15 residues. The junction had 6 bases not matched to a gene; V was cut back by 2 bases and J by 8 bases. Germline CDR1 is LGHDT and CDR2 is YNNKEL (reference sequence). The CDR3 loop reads CASSQKTGGYEKLFF. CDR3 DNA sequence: TGTGCCAGCAGCCAAAAGACAGGGGGGTACGAAAAACTGTTTTTT.

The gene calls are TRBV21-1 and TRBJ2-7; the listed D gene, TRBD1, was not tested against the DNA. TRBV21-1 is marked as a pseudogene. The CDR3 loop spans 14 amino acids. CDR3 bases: TGTGCCAGCAGCAGCCCGGGACAGGGGAACGAGCAGTACGTC. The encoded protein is CASSSPGQGNEQYV.

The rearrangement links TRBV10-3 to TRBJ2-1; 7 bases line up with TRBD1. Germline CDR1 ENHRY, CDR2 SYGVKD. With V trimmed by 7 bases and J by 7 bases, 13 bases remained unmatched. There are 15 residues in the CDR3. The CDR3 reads CAINHRQGTTNEQFF. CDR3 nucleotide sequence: TGTGCCATCAACCATCGACAGGGAACGACGAATGAGCAGTTCTTC.

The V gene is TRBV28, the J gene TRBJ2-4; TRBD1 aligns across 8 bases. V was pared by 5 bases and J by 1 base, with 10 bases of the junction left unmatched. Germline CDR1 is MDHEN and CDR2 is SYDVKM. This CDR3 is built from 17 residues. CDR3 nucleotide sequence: TGTGCCAGCAGTCCATGGACAGGGAGGAATGCCAAAAACATTCAGTACTTC. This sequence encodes CASSPWTGRNAKNIQYF. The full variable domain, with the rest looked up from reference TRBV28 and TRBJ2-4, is DVKVTQSSRYLVKRTGEKVFLECVQDMDHENMFWYRQDPGLGLRLIYFSYDVKMKEKGDIPEGYSVSREKKERFSLILESASTNQTSMYLCASSPWTGRNAKNIQYFGAGTRLSVL.

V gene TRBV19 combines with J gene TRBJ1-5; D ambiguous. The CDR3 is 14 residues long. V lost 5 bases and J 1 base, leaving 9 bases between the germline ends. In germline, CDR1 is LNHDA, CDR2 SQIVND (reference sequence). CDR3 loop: CASSDPGSNQPQHF. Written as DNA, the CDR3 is TGTGCCAGTAGTGATCCCGGGAGCAATCAGCCCCAGCATTTT.

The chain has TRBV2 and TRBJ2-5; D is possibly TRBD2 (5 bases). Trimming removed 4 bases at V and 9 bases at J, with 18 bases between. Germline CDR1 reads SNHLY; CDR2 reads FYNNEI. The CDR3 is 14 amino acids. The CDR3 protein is CASSVGSTRESQYF. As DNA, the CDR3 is TGTGCCAGCAGTGTGGGCAGCACGAGGGAGTCCCAGTACTTC.

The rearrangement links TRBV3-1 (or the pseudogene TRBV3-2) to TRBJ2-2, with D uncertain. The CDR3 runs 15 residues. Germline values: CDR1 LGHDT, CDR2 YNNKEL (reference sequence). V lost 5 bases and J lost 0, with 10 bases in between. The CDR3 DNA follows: TGTGCCAGCAGCTCCCGACAAGCGAACACCGGGGAGCTGTTTTTT. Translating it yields CASSSRQANTGELFF.

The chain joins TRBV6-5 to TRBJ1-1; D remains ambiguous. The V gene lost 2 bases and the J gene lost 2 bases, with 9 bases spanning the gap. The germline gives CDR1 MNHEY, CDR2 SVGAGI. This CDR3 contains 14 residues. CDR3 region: CASSYGQINTEAFF. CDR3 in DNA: TGTGCCAGCAGTTACGGGCAGATAAACACTGAAGCTTTCTTT.

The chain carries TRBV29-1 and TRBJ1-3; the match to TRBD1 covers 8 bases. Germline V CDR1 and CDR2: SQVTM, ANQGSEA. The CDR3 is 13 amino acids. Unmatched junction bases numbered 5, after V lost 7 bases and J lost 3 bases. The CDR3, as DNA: TGCAGCGGCGGGACAGGAATTGGAAACACCATATATTTT. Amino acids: CSGGTGIGNTIYF.

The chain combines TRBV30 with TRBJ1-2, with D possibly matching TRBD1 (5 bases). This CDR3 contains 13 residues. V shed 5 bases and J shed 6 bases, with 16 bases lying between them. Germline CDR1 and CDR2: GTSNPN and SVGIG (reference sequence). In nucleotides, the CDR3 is TGTGCCTGGCAATCGGGACTCCGGAATGGCTACACCTTC. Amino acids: CAWQSGLRNGYTF.

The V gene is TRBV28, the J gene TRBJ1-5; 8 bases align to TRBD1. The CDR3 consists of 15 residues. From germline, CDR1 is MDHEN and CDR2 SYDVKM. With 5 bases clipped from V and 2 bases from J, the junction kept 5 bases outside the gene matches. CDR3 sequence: CASSLSGQGNQPQHF. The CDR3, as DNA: TGTGCCAGCAGTCTTTCGGGACAGGGCAATCAGCCCCAGCATTTT.

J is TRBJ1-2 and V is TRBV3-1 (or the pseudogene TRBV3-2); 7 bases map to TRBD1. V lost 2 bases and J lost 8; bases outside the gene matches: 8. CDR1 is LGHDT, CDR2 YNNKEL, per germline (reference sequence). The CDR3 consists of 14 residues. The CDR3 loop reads CASSQSRGSGGYTF. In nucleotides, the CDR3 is TGTGCCAGCAGCCAATCCAGGGGGTCCGGCGGCTACACCTTC.

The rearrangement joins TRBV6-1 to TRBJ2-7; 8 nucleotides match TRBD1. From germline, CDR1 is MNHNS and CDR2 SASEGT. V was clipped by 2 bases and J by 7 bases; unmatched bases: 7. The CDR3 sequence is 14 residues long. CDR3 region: CASSEWAGGGEQYF. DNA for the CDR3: TGTGCCAGCAGTGAATGGGCAGGGGGCGGGGAGCAGTACTTC.

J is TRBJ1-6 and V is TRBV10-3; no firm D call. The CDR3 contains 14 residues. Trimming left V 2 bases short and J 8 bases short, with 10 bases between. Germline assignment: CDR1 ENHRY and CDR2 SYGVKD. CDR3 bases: TGTGCCATCAGTGAGGGGAGAATATATTCACCCCTCCACTTT. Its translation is CAISEGRIYSPLHF.

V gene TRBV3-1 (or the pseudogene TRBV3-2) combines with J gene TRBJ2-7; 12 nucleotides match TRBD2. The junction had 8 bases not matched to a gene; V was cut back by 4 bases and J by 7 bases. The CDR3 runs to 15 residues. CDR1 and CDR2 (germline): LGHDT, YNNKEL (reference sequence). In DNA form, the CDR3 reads TGTGCCAGCAGCCTCGGACTAGCGGGGTCCCCTGAGCAGTACTTC. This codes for CASSLGLAGSPEQYF.